The 27 T cell receptor beta chains presented below share a single source sample, sequenced in a study of immune evolution from preneoplasia to lung adenocarcinoma. Sequencing used immunoSEQ multiplex PCR; TCRdb keeps in-frame clones, though not all of them. This repertoire shows about 10,000 clones, around four fifths found once; its top ten account for almost 5%. Specimen: FFPE minimally invasive lung adenocarcinoma tissue. These receptors came from a person aged 70 to 85 with lung adenocarcinoma. Some clones in this sample may be carry-over from other donors' samples.

The chain couples TRBV10-1 to TRBJ1-6, with D uncertain. Per germline, CDR1 WNHNN and CDR2 SYGVQD (reference sequence). The CDR3 has 14 amino acids. The germline V and J ends were trimmed by 10 bases and 6 bases, with 16 bases remaining between them. The CDR3 here is CANEAGGGNSPLHF. As DNA, the CDR3 is TGCGCCAATGAAGCGGGAGGCGGTAATTCACCCCTCCACTTT.

This clone was detected only once. CDR3 nucleotides: TGCGCCAGCAGTATAACCAGGGGGAATCAGCCCCAGCATTTT. Translation gives CASSITRGNQPQHF. The chain joins TRBV10-1 to TRBJ1-5; 7 bases line up with TRBD1. The trim removed 5 bases at V and 4 bases at J, leaving 5 bases unmatched. Germline V gene data show CDR1 as WNHNN and CDR2 as SYGVQD (reference sequence). The CDR3 totals 14 residues.

The chain joins TRBV5-6 to TRBJ2-3; D gene unclear. V was shortened by 0 bases and J by 2 bases, with 4 bases between the two germline ends. Per the germline V gene, CDR1 is SGHDT and CDR2 is YYEEEE. CDR3 length: 13 amino acids. CDR3 protein: CASSLGTTDTQYF. The CDR3 coding sequence is TGTGCCAGCAGCTTGGGGACCACAGATACGCAGTATTTT.

V usage is TRBV7-8 and J usage is TRBJ1-5; 7 positions match TRBD1. V shed 5 bases and J 11 bases; nucleotides not matched to a gene: 9. The germline V gene has CDR1 SGHVS and CDR2 FQNEAQ. The CDR3 length is 13 residues. The CDR3 region has the DNA TGTGCCAGCAGCCCAATCGACAGGGAGGCCCAGCATTTT. Protein sequence: CASSPIDREAQHF.

The CDR3 loop is CASSPKISGANVLTF. DNA of the CDR3: TGTGCCAGCAGCCCTAAAATCTCTGGGGCCAACGTCCTGACTTTC. The chain carries TRBV13 and TRBJ2-6, with unresolved D. This CDR3 contains 15 residues. The germline gives CDR1 PRHDT, CDR2 FYEKMQ (reference sequence). Trimming cost V 5 bases and J 0 bases, with 8 bases left between them.

For the CDR3, the DNA is TGTGCCAGCAGTAAAGCTGGCGGGCGAACCACAGATACGCAGTATTTT. This gives the protein CASSKAGGRTTDTQYF. The rearrangement joins TRBV6-4 to TRBJ2-3, with D possibly matching TRBD2 (5 bases). The germline gives CDR1 MRHNA, CDR2 SNTAGT. Trimming removed 5 bases at V and 2 bases at J, with 17 bases between. The CDR3 runs 16 residues.

Details on this clone: Germline and junction disagree at one end, which may indicate a read error. The rearrangement joins TRBV18 to TRBJ2-5; 9 bases line up with TRBD2. This CDR3 has 14 amino acids. Germline assignment: CDR1 KGHSH and CDR2 LQKENI. The CDR3 DNA reads as TGTGCCAGCTCACTAGCGGGGGACCAAGAAACCCAGTACTTC. This encodes CASSLAGDQETQYF.

This clone was detected only once. J is TRBJ2-2 and V is TRBV4-2; 8 bases are shared with TRBD2. From germline, CDR1 is LGHNA and CDR2 YNFKEQ. Trimming at V came to 1 base and at J to 1 base, leaving 5 bases not matched to a gene. CDR3 length: 17 amino acids. The CDR3 nucleotides are TGTGCCAGCAGCCAAGGGGCAAGCGGGAGGAACACCGGGGAGCTGTTTTTT. As protein: CASSQGASGRNTGELFF.

This chain uses TRBV7-9 with TRBJ2-3; 8 bases fit TRBD1. Germline CDR1 is SEHNR and CDR2 is FQNEAQ (reference sequence). The CDR3 covers 15 residues. V trimming: 5 bases; J trimming: 3 bases; junction bases outside the gene matches: 7. Here the CDR3 DNA reads TGTGCCAGCAGCCCCTGGACAGGGAATACAGATACGCAGTATTTT. This codes for CASSPWTGNTDTQYF.

The genes are TRBV5-5 and TRBJ1-5; D is unclear. In germline, CDR1 is SGHKS, CDR2 YYEKEE (reference sequence). The length of the CDR3 is 14 residues. V lost 0 bases, J lost 3 bases, and 7 bases lay in between. The DNA for the CDR3 is TGTGCCAGCAGCTTGGGTGCCAACAATCAGCCCCAGCATTTT. Protein product: CASSLGANNQPQHF.

This rearrangement joins TRBV2 to TRBJ2-1; 11 bases line up with TRBD2. Germline V lookup: CDR1 SNHLY, CDR2 FYNNEI. This CDR3 is 14 amino acids long. V shed 6 bases and J 4 bases; nucleotides not matched to a gene: 2. The CDR3 coding sequence is TGTGCCAGCAGAACTAGCGGGGGTTACAATGAGCAGTTCTTC. Its protein product is CASRTSGGYNEQFF.

The chain couples TRBV7-2 to TRBJ1-2; D perhaps matches TRBD1 (6 bases). CDR1 is SGHTA and CDR2 is FQGNSA in the germline V gene. V shed 5 bases and J shed 2 bases, with 9 bases lying between them. The CDR3 totals 13 residues. The CDR3 here is CASSARGNYGYTF. The CDR3 DNA reads TGTGCCAGCAGCGCCAGGGGAAACTATGGCTACACCTTC. The variable domain in full, completed from reference TRBV7-2 and TRBJ1-2, reads GAGVSQSPSNKVTEKGKDVELRCDPISGHTALYWYRQSLGQGLEFLIYFQGNSAPDKSGLPSDRFSAERTGGSVSTLTIQRTQQEDSAVYLCASSARGNYGYTFGSGTRLTVV.

The chain carries TRBV18 and TRBJ1-4; 7 nucleotides agree with TRBD1. This CDR3 is 15 amino acids long. V shed 2 bases, J shed 4 bases, and the junction held 4 bases outside the gene matches. Germline V gene data show CDR1 as KGHSH and CDR2 as LQKENI. The CDR3 reads CASSPSQGDNEKLFF. Written as DNA, the CDR3 is TGTGCCAGCTCACCATCCCAGGGGGATAATGAAAAACTGTTTTTT.

The chain links TRBV29-1 to TRBJ2-7; TRBD2 might be the D (6 bases). From germline, CDR1 is SQVTM and CDR2 ANQGSEA. V dropped 6 bases and J dropped 2 bases, with 14 bases sitting between them. CDR3 length: 13 residues. The CDR3 coding sequence is TGCAGCGTCGCAAAAGGAGGGCCCTACGAGCAGTACTTC. Amino acids: CSVAKGGPYEQYF.

The CDR3 here is CASRGSPGNIQYF. CDR3 in DNA: TGTGCCAGTAGAGGGTCCCCCGGGAACATTCAGTACTTC. This rearrangement joins TRBV19 to TRBJ2-4; D is unclear. The CDR3 sequence is 13 residues long. Per the germline V gene, CDR1 is LNHDA and CDR2 is SQIVND (reference sequence). Trimming removed 6 bases at V and 7 bases at J, with 13 bases between. The full variable domain, rest sourced from reference TRBV19 and TRBJ2-4, is DGGITQSPKYLFRKEGQNVTLSCEQNLNHDAMYWYRQDPGQGLRLIYYSQIVNDFQKGDIAEGYSVSREKKESFPLTVTSAQKNPTAFYLCASRGSPGNIQYFGAGTRLSVL.

For the CDR3, the DNA is TGTGCCAGCAGCCTTATCTACGAGCAGTACTTC. It encodes CASSLIYEQYF. The chain has TRBV11-2 and TRBJ2-7; D remains ambiguous. This CDR3 has 11 residues. Trimming took off 5 bases at V and 3 bases at J, with 5 bases between the two ends. Germline CDR1 and CDR2: SGHAT and FQNNGV.

This rearrangement joins TRBV28 to TRBJ2-7, with D perhaps given as TRBD1 or TRBD2 (5 bases each). With 8 bases removed from V and 2 bases from J, the gap between germline ends came to 13 bases. CDR1 and CDR2 from the germline V gene are MDHEN and SYDVKM. The CDR3 spans 13 residues. DNA for the CDR3: TGTGCCAGCTCCGGGACGAATACCTACGAGCAGTACTTC. Translating it yields CASSGTNTYEQYF.

The chain is built from TRBV4-1 and TRBJ1-4; no definite D call. CDR3 length equals 12 residues. CDR1 is MGHRA, CDR2 YSYEKL, per germline. V lost 1 base, J lost 6 bases, and 3 bases lay in between. In DNA, the CDR3 is TGCGCCAGCAGCCAAGCTTATGAAAAACTGTTTTTT. It is translated as CASSQAYEKLFF.

This clone occurred a few times. This chain joins TRBV29-1 and TRBJ2-7, with TRBD1 matching 9 bases. Germline values: CDR1 SQVTM, CDR2 ANQGSEA. The CDR3 spans 14 residues. V dropped 7 bases and J dropped 3; count of bases not matched to a gene: 10. The DNA for the CDR3 is TGCAGCGCCAAGCAGGGACAGGGATACTACGAGCAGTACTTC. Translation: CSAKQGQGYYEQYF.

This clone has a handful of counts. This chain connects TRBV2 to TRBJ2-3; 7 bases agree with TRBD2. The length of the CDR3 is 14 residues. Germline trimming cut 4 bases from V and 2 bases from J; bases unmatched to any gene: 3. CDR1 and CDR2 (germline): SNHLY, FYNNEI. In DNA form, the CDR3 reads TGTGCCAGCAGTGGGGGAGGGCCCACAGATACGCAGTATTTT. This gives the protein CASSGGGPTDTQYF.

This sequence joins TRBV4-2 and TRBJ1-1; 8 nucleotides agree with TRBD1. After removal of 3 bases from V and 5 bases from J, the junction contained 8 bases not matched to a gene. This CDR3 is 15 amino acids long. Per germline, CDR1 LGHNA and CDR2 YNFKEQ. In nucleotides, the CDR3 is TGTGCCAGCAGCCACCCCGGACAGGGAGAGACTGAAGCTTTCTTT. Its protein is CASSHPGQGETEAFF.

This sequence joins TRBV7-9 and TRBJ1-4; TRBD1 aligns across 11 bases. This CDR3 contains 15 residues. V dropped 6 bases and J dropped 8; count of bases not matched to a gene: 8. CDR1 is SEHNR, CDR2 FQNEAQ, per germline (reference sequence). CDR3 nucleotide sequence: TGTGCCAGCAGACCACGTGGGACAGGGGGAGAAAAACTGTTTTTT. Its protein is CASRPRGTGGEKLFF.

The genes are TRBV30 and TRBJ1-1; D gene uncertain. The V gene lost 4 bases and the J gene lost 1 base, with 10 bases spanning the gap. The CDR3 contains 13 residues. Looked up from germline, CDR1 is GTSNPN and CDR2 is SVGIG (reference sequence). The CDR3 DNA reads TGTGCCTGGAAGGAGCCGGGGAACACTGAAGCTTTCTTT. As protein: CAWKEPGNTEAFF.

V is TRBV19 and J is TRBJ1-5, with TRBD1 identical over 7 bases. The length of the CDR3 is 15 residues. The germline CDR1 and CDR2 sequences are LNHDA and SQIVND (reference sequence). The V gene end was trimmed by 0 bases and the J gene end by 7 bases; junction bases not matched to a gene: 6. CDR3 sequence reads: CASSIDQGGLQPQHF. CDR3 DNA sequence: TGTGCCAGTAGTATAGATCAGGGGGGCTTGCAGCCCCAGCATTTT.

The chain has TRBV19 and TRBJ1-2; D unclear. The CDR3 contains 16 residues. V was shortened by 2 bases and J by 2 bases, with 15 bases between the two germline ends. Germline V gives CDR1 LNHDA, CDR2 SQIVND (reference sequence). This CDR3 is CASSILFGSGNYGYTF. The CDR3 DNA reads TGTGCCAGTAGTATATTGTTCGGGTCTGGGAACTATGGCTACACCTTC.

This clone was seen once. The chain couples TRBV5-1 to TRBJ1-1; the D is unclear. The CDR3 is 14 residues long. The germline V gene has CDR1 SGHRS and CDR2 YFSETQ. V was clipped by 0 bases and J by 3 bases, with 9 bases between them. The CDR3 spells CASSLVPGDTEAFF. In DNA form, the CDR3 reads TGCGCCAGCAGCTTGGTGCCAGGCGACACTGAAGCTTTCTTT.

The J gene is TRBJ2-7, the V gene TRBV19; tentatively, D is TRBD1 (5 bases). V gave up 1 base and J gave up 3 bases, with 7 bases separating them. Germline loops: CDR1 LNHDA, CDR2 SQIVND (reference sequence). This CDR3 is built from 13 residues. As DNA, the CDR3 is TGTGCCAGTAGTATAGGACAGATCTACGAGCAGTACTTC. Protein product: CASSIGQIYEQYF.